This T cell receptor beta chain appears in the sequencing data of a study of Tregs in tolerant kidney transplant recipients. Background on the study: Related graft donors supplied nonmyeloablative bone marrow transplants, and mixed chimerism was transient.

With regard to this clone: What it binds is unknown.

CD4+CD25+CD127- Tregs, CD4+CD25- non-Tregs, CD4 and CD8 cells were sorted. Regarding the study as a whole: Some patients' samples used different primers over time, so nucleotide sequences weren't comparable. Donor-specific Treg expansion exceeded global Treg expansion in tolerant patients, suggesting antigen drive.

Profiling relied on immunoSEQ multiplex PCR, and the TCRdb table lists in-frame clones only, not all of them. The sample contains about 100,000 clones, nearly 90% of which appear only once. CDR1 and CDR2 (germline): MRHNA, SNTAGT. V was pared by 3 bases and J by 5 bases, with 2 bases of the junction left unmatched. The CDR3 has 14 amino acids. This receptor was identified in a human donor who received a combined kidney and bone marrow transplant. V usage is TRBV6-4 and J usage is TRBJ2-5, with 11 bases identical to TRBD2. The specimen comprised CD4+ T cells from blood, sampled before the transplant. As DNA, the CDR3 is TGTGCCAGCAGTGAATCTAGCGGGAGGGAGACCCAGTACTTC. It is translated as CASSESSGRETQYF.